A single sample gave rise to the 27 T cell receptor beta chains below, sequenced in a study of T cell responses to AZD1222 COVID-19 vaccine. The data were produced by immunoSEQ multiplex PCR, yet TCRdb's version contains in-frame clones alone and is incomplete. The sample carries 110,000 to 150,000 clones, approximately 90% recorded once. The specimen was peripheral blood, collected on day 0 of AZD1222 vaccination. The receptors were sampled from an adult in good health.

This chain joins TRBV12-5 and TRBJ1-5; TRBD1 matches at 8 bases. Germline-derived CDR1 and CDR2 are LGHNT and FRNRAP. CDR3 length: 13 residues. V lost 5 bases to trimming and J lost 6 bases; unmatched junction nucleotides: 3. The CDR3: CASGHRGSQPQHF. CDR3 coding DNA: TGTGCTAGTGGTCACAGGGGGTCTCAGCCCCAGCATTTT.

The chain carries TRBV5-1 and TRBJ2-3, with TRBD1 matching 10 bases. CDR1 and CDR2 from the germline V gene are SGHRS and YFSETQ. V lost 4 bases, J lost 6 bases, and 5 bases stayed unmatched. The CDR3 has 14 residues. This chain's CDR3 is CASSQGQGRDTQYF. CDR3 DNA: TGCGCCAGCAGCCAGGGACAGGGGCGGGATACGCAGTATTTT.

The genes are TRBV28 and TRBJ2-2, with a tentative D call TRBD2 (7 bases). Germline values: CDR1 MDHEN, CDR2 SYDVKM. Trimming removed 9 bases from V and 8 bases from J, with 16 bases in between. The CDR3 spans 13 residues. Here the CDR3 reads CASPGGPSGELFF. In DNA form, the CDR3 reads TGTGCCAGTCCGGGGGGCCCGAGTGGGGAGCTGTTTTTT.

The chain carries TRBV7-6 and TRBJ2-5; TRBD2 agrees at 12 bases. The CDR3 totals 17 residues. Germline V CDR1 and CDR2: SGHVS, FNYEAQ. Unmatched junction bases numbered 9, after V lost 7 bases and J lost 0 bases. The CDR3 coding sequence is TGTGCCAGCACCCTCCGACTAGCGGGAGCTAACCAAGAGACCCAGTACTTC. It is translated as CASTLRLAGANQETQYF.

CDR3 sequence reads: CASSLSLAAYEQYF. Here the CDR3 DNA reads TGCGCCAGCAGCCTCTCCTTAGCGGCCTACGAGCAGTACTTC. The chain combines TRBV4-3 with TRBJ2-7; D is possibly TRBD2 (6 bases). The CDR3 covers 14 residues. Deletions cut 4 bases from V and 2 bases from J, with 12 bases between. Germline-derived CDR1 and CDR2 are LGHNA and YSLEER.

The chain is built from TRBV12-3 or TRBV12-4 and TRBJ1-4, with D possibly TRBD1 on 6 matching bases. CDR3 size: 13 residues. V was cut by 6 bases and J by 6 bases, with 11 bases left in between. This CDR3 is CASRVGGDEKLFF. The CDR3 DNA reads TGTGCCAGCAGGGTAGGGGGGGATGAAAAACTGTTTTTT.

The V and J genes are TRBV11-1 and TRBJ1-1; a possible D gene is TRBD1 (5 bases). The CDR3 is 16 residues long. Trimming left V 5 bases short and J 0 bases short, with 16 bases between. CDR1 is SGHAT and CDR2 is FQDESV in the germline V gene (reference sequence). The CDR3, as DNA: TGTGCCAGCAGCCCAACGTTGTCAGGGTTGAACACTGAAGCTTTCTTT. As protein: CASSPTLSGLNTEAFF.

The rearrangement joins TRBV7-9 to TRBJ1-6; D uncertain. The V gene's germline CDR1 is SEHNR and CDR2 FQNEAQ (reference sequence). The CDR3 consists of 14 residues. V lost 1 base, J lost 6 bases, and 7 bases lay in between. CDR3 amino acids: CASSLGQSNSPLHF. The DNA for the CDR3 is TGTGCCAGCAGCTTAGGGCAGAGTAATTCACCCCTCCACTTT.

The DNA for the CDR3 is TGTGCCAGCAGTGAATATAGGGGTCAGGGAAGTGAAAAACTGTTTTTT. The encoded protein is CASSEYRGQGSEKLFF. The J gene is TRBJ1-4, the V gene TRBV25-1, with D perhaps matching TRBD1 (5 bases). CDR3 length: 16 amino acids. Trimming left V 0 bases short and J 7 bases short, with 15 bases between. Looked up from germline, CDR1 is MGHDK and CDR2 is SYGVNS.

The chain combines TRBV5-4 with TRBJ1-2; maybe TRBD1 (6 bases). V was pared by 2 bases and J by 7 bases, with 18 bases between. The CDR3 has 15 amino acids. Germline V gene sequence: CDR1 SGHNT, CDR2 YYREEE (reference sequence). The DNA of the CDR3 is TGTGCCAGCAGCTTTAGCTCGGGGGCGAGACGTGGCTACACCTTC. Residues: CASSFSSGARRGYTF. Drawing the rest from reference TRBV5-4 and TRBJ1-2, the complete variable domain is ETGVTQSPTHLIKTRGQQVTLRCSSQSGHNTVSWYQQALGQGPQFIFQYYREEENGRGNFPPRFSGLQFPNYSSELNVNALELDDSALYLCASSFSSGARRGYTFGSGTRLTVV.

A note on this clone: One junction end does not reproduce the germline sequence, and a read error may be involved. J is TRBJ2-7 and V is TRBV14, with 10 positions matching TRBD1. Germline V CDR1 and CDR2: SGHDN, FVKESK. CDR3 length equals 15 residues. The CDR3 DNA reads TGTGCCAGCAGCCCCAGCCTGACAGGGGGCGTACTCGTTGCTTTC. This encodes CASSPSLTGGVLVAF.

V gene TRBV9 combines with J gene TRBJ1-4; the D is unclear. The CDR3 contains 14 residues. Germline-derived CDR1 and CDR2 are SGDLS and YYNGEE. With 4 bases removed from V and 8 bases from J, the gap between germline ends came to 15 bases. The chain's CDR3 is CASSPGPGSEKLFF. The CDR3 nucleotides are TGTGCCAGCAGCCCGGGCCCCGGGTCCGAAAAACTGTTTTTT.

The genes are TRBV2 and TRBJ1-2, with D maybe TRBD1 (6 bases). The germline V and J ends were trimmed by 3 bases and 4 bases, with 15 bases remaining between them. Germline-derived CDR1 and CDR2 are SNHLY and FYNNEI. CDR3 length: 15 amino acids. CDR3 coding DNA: TGTGCCAGCAGTGATCGGCAGGGGTTGATCTATGGCTACACCTTC. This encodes CASSDRQGLIYGYTF.

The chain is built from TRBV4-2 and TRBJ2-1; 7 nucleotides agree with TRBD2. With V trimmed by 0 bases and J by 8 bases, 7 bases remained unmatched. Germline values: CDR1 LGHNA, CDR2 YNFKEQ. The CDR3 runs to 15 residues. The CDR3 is CASSQEWEGHHEQFF. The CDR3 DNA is TGTGCCAGCAGCCAAGAGTGGGAGGGCCACCATGAGCAGTTCTTC.

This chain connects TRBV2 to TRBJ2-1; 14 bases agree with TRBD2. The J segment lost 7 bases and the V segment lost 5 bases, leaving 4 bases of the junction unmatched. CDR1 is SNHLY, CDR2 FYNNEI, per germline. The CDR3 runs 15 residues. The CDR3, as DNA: TGTGCCAGCAGTTCGACTAGCGGGAGGGGAAATGAGCAGTTCTTC. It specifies CASSSTSGRGNEQFF.

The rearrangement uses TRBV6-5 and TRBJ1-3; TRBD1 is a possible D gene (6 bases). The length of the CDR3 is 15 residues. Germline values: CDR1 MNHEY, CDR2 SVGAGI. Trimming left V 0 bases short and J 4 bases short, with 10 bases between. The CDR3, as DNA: TGTGCCAGCAGTTACTCTGCAGGGGTCGGAAACACCATATATTTT. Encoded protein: CASSYSAGVGNTIYF.

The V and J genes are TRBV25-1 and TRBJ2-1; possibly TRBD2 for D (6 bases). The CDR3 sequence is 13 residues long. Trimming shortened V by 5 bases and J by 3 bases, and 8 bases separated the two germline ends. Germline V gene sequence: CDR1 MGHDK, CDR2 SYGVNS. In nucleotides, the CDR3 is TGTGCCAGCAGTCGGGGGTTCTACAATGAGCAGTTCTTC. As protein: CASSRGFYNEQFF.

DNA for the CDR3: TGTGCCAGTAGTCCCAGGGGTCAAGAAGCTTTCTTT. The encoded protein is CASSPRGQEAFF. This rearrangement joins TRBV19 to TRBJ1-1; TRBD1 might be the D (6 bases). The length of the CDR3 is 12 residues. The germline CDR1 and CDR2 sequences are LNHDA and SQIVND (reference sequence). V lost 5 bases and J lost 8, with 12 bases in between.

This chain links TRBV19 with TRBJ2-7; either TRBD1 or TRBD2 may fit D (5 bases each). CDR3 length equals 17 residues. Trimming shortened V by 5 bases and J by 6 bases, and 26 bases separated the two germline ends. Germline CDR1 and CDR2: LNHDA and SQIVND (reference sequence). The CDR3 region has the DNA TGTGCCAGTAGTCCTGCACTCCCCGGGACCCAAGTTTCCGAGCAGTACTTC. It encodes CASSPALPGTQVSEQYF.

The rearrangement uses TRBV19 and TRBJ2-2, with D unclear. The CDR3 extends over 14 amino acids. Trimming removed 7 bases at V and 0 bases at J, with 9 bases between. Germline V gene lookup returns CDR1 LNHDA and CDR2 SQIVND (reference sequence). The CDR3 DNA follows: TGTGCCAGTATTACCGGGCCGAACACCGGGGAGCTGTTTTTT. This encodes CASITGPNTGELFF.

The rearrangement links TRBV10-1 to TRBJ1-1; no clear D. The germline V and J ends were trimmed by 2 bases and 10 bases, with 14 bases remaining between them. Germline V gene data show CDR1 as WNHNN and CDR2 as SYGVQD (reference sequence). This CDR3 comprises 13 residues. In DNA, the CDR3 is TGCGCCAGCAGTGAGACCGGCGCCCTAGTAGCTTTCTTT. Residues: CASSETGALVAFF.

The CDR3 is CASSYVGPGTGELFF. In DNA, the CDR3 is TGTGCCAGCAGTTACGTGGGGCCAGGCACCGGGGAGCTGTTTTTT. The chain joins TRBV6-2 or TRBV6-3 to TRBJ2-2, with TRBD1 as a possible D gene (5 bases). The CDR3 extends over 15 amino acids. Germline V gene data show CDR1 as MNHEY and CDR2 as SVGEGT. V shed 2 bases and J shed 4 bases, with 11 bases lying between them.

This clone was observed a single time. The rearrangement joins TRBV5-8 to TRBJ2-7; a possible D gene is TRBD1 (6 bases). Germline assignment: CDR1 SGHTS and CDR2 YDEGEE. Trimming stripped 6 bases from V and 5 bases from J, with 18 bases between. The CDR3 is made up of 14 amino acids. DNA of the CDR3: TGTGCCAGCACCCAACAGGGACCTTGGAACGAGCAGTACTTC. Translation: CASTQQGPWNEQYF.

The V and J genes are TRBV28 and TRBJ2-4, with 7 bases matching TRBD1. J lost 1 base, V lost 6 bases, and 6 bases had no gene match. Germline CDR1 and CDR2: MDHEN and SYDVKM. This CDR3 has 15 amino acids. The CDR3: CASRDTGVAKNIQYF. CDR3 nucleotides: TGTGCCAGCAGAGATACAGGGGTCGCCAAAAACATTCAGTACTTC.

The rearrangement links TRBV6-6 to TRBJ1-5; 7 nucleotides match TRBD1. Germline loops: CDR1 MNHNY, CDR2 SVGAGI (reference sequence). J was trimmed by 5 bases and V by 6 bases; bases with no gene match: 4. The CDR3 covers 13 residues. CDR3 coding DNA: TGTGCCAGCAGGACAGGGATACATCAGCCCCAGCATTTT. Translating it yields CASRTGIHQPQHF.

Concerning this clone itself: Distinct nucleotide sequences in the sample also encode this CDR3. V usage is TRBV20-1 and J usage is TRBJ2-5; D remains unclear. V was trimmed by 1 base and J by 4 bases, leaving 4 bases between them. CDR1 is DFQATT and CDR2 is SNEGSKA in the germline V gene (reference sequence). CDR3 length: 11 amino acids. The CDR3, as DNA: TGCAGTGCTAGAGTCCGAGAGACCCAGTACTTC. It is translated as CSARVRETQYF.

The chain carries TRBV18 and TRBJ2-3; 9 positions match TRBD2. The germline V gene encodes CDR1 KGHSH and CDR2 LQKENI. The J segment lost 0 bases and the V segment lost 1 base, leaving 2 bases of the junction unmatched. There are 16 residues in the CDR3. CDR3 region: CASSPLTSGSTDTQYF. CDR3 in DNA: TGTGCCAGCTCACCACTAACTAGCGGGAGCACAGATACGCAGTATTTT.